The clone carrying this T cell receptor beta chain was detected only once. The antigen is not known. This entry comes from a study of cytomegalovirus exposure and HLA in healthy donors. Whole-study context: As released early, the data held 70 million to 95 million unique TCRs from HLA-typed donors.

Whole-study findings and limits: Several of the most significant clusters appeared, in a later analysis, to be linked to common viral pathogens.

CDR1 and CDR2 (germline): MNHEY, SMNVEV (reference sequence). Trimming took off 2 bases at V and 7 bases at J, with 11 bases between the two ends. This CDR3 contains 13 residues. A multiplex PCR was run with 60 Vbeta primers and 13 Jbeta primers. The data were produced by immunoSEQ multiplex PCR, yet TCRdb's version contains in-frame clones alone and is incomplete. This table holds about 130,000 clones, 82% found once. Material for sequencing was PBMCs. The sequence was collected from a male donor in good health and CMV-seropositive. The rearrangement links TRBV27 to TRBJ1-1; TRBD1 might be the D (5 bases). Here the CDR3 DNA reads TGTGCCAGCAGTTTAGGGGGGGGGTTTGAAGCTTTCTTT. As protein: CASSLGGGFEAFF.